A single sample gave rise to the 23 T cell receptor beta chains below, sequenced in a study of T cells in Graves' hyperthyroidism and ophthalmopathy. Amplified TCR beta CDR3 regions came from RNA transcripts. During a first-round RT-PCR of the TCR CDR3, the HTBI primer set was used. MiXCR, applied by TCRdb to the multiplex PCR reads, yields one record per CDR3 protein. Of roughly 640,000 distinct CDR3 sequences listed, 16% are singletons. The specimen was blood. The receptor source for this set is a woman in her thirties or forties with Graves' ophthalmopathy.

There are a few counts of this clonotype. The gene calls are TRBV15 and TRBJ1-5; 7 nucleotides agree with TRBD1. CDR3 size: 16 residues. From germline, CDR1 is LNHNV and CDR2 YYDKDF (reference sequence). The ends lost 1 base at V and 6 bases at J; junction bases unmatched: 9. CDR3 bases: TGTGCCACCAGCAGAGGTAGGGATAGGGGGCTTCAGCCCCAGCATTTT. It yields the protein CATSRGRDRGLQPQHF.

This clonotype was detected many times. The chain uses TRBV7-2 and TRBJ2-1; D gene uncertain. Germline V gene data show CDR1 as SGHTA and CDR2 as FQGNSA. The germline V and J ends were trimmed by 0 bases and 1 base, with 7 bases remaining between them. CDR3 size: 15 residues. The CDR3 reads CASSLAGRSYNEQFF. The DNA for the CDR3 is TGTGCCAGCAGCTTAGCCGGTCGGTCCTACAATGAGCAGTTCTTC.

This clonotype was counted at least ten times. The chain combines TRBV5-1 with TRBJ2-1; 9 bases map to TRBD2. Looked up from germline, CDR1 is SGHRS and CDR2 is YFSETQ. The CDR3 is 16 amino acids. V gave up 0 bases and J gave up 5 bases; unmatched junction bases: 6. The CDR3 DNA sequence: TGCGCCAGCAGCTTGGCCGAAGGACTAGCGAACAATGAGCAGTTCTTC. Amino acid sequence: CASSLAEGLANNEQFF. Variable domain in full (rest from reference TRBV5-1 and TRBJ2-1): KAGVTQTPRYLIKTRGQQVTLSCSPISGHRSVSWYQQTPGQGLQFLFEYFSETQRNKGNFPGRFSGRQFSNSRSEMNVSTLELGDSALYLCASSLAEGLANNEQFFGPGTRLTVL.

J is TRBJ1-1 and V is TRBV5-4; no clear D. The CDR3 sequence is 15 residues long. Germline loops: CDR1 SGHNT, CDR2 YYREEE (reference sequence). Trimming pared 2 bases from V and 6 bases from J, leaving 17 bases between. The CDR3 coding sequence is TGTGCCAGCAGCTTAGGTGCGGGAACGGTGTCTGAAGCTTTCTTT. Translated: CASSLGAGTVSEAFF. Full variable domain (outside the CDR3, taken from reference TRBV5-4 and TRBJ1-1): ETGVTQSPTHLIKTRGQQVTLRCSSQSGHNTVSWYQQALGQGPQFIFQYYREEENGRGNFPPRFSGLQFPNYSSELNVNALELDDSALYLCASSLGAGTVSEAFFGQGTRLTVV.

At least ten counts were recorded for this clonotype. This CDR3 reads CASSLNIQAEAFF. CDR3 DNA: TGTGCCAGCAGTCTTAACATTCAGGCTGAAGCTTTCTTT. The chain is built from TRBV12-3 or TRBV12-4 and TRBJ1-1; D uncertain. V was shortened by 5 bases and J by 6 bases, with 13 bases between the two germline ends. The CDR3 has 13 amino acids.

This clonotype came up a few times. This chain uses TRBV24-1 with TRBJ2-1, with D maybe TRBD2 (6 bases). Trimming pared 4 bases from V and 7 bases from J, leaving 13 bases between. Germline-derived CDR1 and CDR2 are KGHDR and SFDVKD. The CDR3 length is 14 residues. The CDR3, as DNA: TGTGCCACCAGTGACCCCGGGACTTCTAATGAGCAGTTCTTC. This encodes CATSDPGTSNEQFF.

This clonotype showed up just a few times. The CDR3 reads CAWASGGGTDTQYF. The CDR3 DNA follows: TGTGCCTGGGCCTCGGGGGGGGGTACAGATACGCAGTATTTT. V usage is TRBV30 and J usage is TRBJ2-3; 8 nucleotides align to TRBD2. The germline CDR1 and CDR2 sequences are GTSNPN and SVGIG (reference sequence). The V segment lost 5 bases and the J segment 3 bases; nucleotides outside the gene matches: 7. CDR3 length: 14 amino acids.

The chain recombines TRBV5-1 with TRBJ2-5, with 8 bases that match TRBD1. The CDR3 sequence is 14 residues long. V trimming: 4 bases; J trimming: 5 bases; junction bases outside the gene matches: 7. Germline V gene data show CDR1 as SGHRS and CDR2 as YFSETQ. This CDR3 is CASSDDRGGETQYF. The CDR3 DNA reads TGCGCCAGCAGCGACGACAGGGGAGGCGAGACCCAGTACTTC. The complete variable domain, with remaining parts taken from reference TRBV5-1 and TRBJ2-5, reads KAGVTQTPRYLIKTRGQQVTLSCSPISGHRSVSWYQQTPGQGLQFLFEYFSETQRNKGNFPGRFSGRQFSNSRSEMNVSTLELGDSALYLCASSDDRGGETQYFGPGTRLLVL.

The chain has TRBV6-1 and TRBJ2-1, with unresolved D. This CDR3 has 15 residues. Germline CDR1 reads MNHNS; CDR2 reads SASEGT. The ends were cut back, 5 bases at V and 5 bases at J, with 16 bases in the middle. The CDR3 DNA follows: TGTGCCAGCAGTTCCCACAGAGATTTCCACAATGAGCAGTTCTTC. It specifies CASSSHRDFHNEQFF.

This clonotype was counted only a few times. This sequence joins TRBV12-5 and TRBJ2-3; 10 nucleotides match TRBD2. In germline, CDR1 is LGHNT, CDR2 FRNRAP. The J segment lost 1 base and the V segment lost 5 bases, leaving 21 bases of the junction unmatched. The CDR3 extends over 21 amino acids. The CDR3 here is CASGQYWGGALAGAGTDTQYF. Here the CDR3 DNA reads TGTGCTAGTGGTCAGTATTGGGGGGGGGCCCTAGCGGGGGCGGGCACAGATACGCAGTATTTT.

This clonotype came up many times. This chain uses TRBV12-3 or TRBV12-4 with TRBJ2-1; D could derive from TRBD1 or TRBD2 (6 bases each). Trimming pared 5 bases from V and 4 bases from J, leaving 18 bases between. The CDR3 is 16 amino acids. The CDR3: CASSLRQGRMYNEQFF. The CDR3 region has the DNA TGTGCCAGCAGTCTCCGCCAGGGGAGGATGTACAATGAGCAGTTCTTC.

The chain is built from TRBV6-1 and TRBJ2-1; 13 bases match TRBD2. Germline assignment: CDR1 MNHNS and CDR2 SASEGT. The CDR3 runs to 19 residues. V gave up 4 bases and J gave up 1 base; unmatched junction bases: 10. CDR3 sequence: CASSGFRTSGSTSYNEQFF. DNA for the CDR3: TGTGCCAGCAGTGGCTTTCGGACTAGCGGGAGTACTTCCTACAATGAGCAGTTCTTC.

The chain is built from TRBV19 and TRBJ1-5; D possibly corresponds to TRBD1 (6 bases). CDR3 size: 13 residues. Trimming pared 5 bases from V and 5 bases from J, leaving 10 bases between. Germline lookup yields CDR1 LNHDA and CDR2 SQIVND (reference sequence). CDR3 in amino acids: CASSVTGYQPQHF. The CDR3, as DNA: TGTGCCAGTAGTGTTACAGGGTATCAGCCCCAGCATTTT.

The sample holds a few counts of this clonotype. V usage is TRBV28 and J usage is TRBJ1-2; 9 bases align to TRBD1. The trim removed 2 bases at V and 4 bases at J, leaving 5 bases unmatched. Germline V gives CDR1 MDHEN, CDR2 SYDVKM. The CDR3 consists of 15 residues. The CDR3 nucleotides are TGTGCCAGCAGTTTAAGGACAGGGGTGGGCTATGGCTACACCTTC. This encodes CASSLRTGVGYGYTF.

The chain is built from TRBV20-1 and TRBJ2-4, with D maybe TRBD2 (5 bases). Germline V gene lookup returns CDR1 DFQATT and CDR2 SNEGSKA (reference sequence). The CDR3 is 12 amino acids. The V and J ends lost 0 bases and 15 bases respectively, with 15 bases between them. CDR3 protein: CSARDQFTLGYF. In nucleotides, the CDR3 is TGCAGTGCTAGAGATCAGTTCACACTAGGGTACTTC.

This clonotype was seen only a few times. A single base separates this from a much larger clone, so it may be a read error. The chain links TRBV6-1 to TRBJ1-2, with unresolved D. CDR1 and CDR2 from the germline V gene are MNHNS and SASEGT. The CDR3 runs to 12 residues. The CDR3, as DNA: TGTGCCGGCAGTGAAAGGAACTATGGCTACACCTTC. It yields the protein CAGSERNYGYTF.

The sample holds many counts of this clonotype. V and J are TRBV5-1 and TRBJ2-7; D gene ambiguous. CDR3 size: 15 residues. Trimming took 0 bases from V and 0 from J, leaving 10 bases between them. Germline CDR1 SGHRS, CDR2 YFSETQ. CDR3 residues: CASSLGAATSYEQYF. The CDR3 DNA reads TGCGCCAGCAGCTTGGGAGCTGCGACCTCCTACGAGCAGTACTTC.

This clonotype was detected many times. The V and J genes are TRBV30 and TRBJ1-1; D gene uncertain. The CDR3 length is 11 residues. Germline CDR1 reads GTSNPN; CDR2 reads SVGIG (reference sequence). V was shortened by 6 bases and J by 4 bases, with 9 bases between the two germline ends. The DNA of the CDR3 is TGTGCCTGTGATGAGGCCACTGAAGCTTTCTTT. It yields the protein CACDEATEAFF.

This clonotype was detected ten times or more. The chain uses TRBV15 and TRBJ2-1, with 10 bases fitting TRBD1. CDR3 length: 16 residues. Germline V gene sequence: CDR1 LNHNV, CDR2 YYDKDF (reference sequence). V lost 1 base and J lost 7; bases outside the gene matches: 7. The CDR3 protein is CATSRGTGGLVNEQFF. The CDR3 bases are TGTGCCACCAGCAGAGGGACAGGGGGGCTCGTGAATGAGCAGTTCTTC.

J is TRBJ2-2 and V is TRBV7-3; 8 bases agree with TRBD2. This CDR3 has 15 residues. The J segment lost 4 bases and the V segment lost 5 bases, leaving 6 bases of the junction unmatched. CDR1 and CDR2 (germline): SGHTA, FQGTGA. CDR3 coding DNA: TGTGCCAGCAGCGCACGCGGGGGGAGCACCGGGGAGCTGTTTTTT. Amino acids: CASSARGGSTGELFF.

This clonotype came up a few times. The chain joins TRBV5-6 to TRBJ2-7; the D is unclear. The CDR3 loop spans 14 amino acids. Germline V lookup: CDR1 SGHDT, CDR2 YYEEEE. Trimming removed 4 bases from V and 0 bases from J, with 11 bases in between. CDR3 amino acids: CASSLRILSYEQYF. Here the CDR3 DNA reads TGTGCCAGCAGCCTCAGAATCCTCTCCTACGAGCAGTACTTC.

This clonotype showed up just a few times. The chain joins TRBV6-6 to TRBJ2-3; no definite D call. The germline V and J ends were trimmed by 0 bases and 11 bases, with 12 bases remaining between them. The CDR3 consists of 13 residues. The germline V gene encodes CDR1 MNHNY and CDR2 SVGAGI (reference sequence). The CDR3 spells CASSYSANIGQYF. The CDR3 bases are TGTGCCAGCAGTTACTCCGCGAACATCGGGCAGTATTTT.

This clonotype was observed at least ten times. A read error may explain this, as a much larger clone is one base away. V gene TRBV24-1 combines with J gene TRBJ2-2, with 8 bases lining up with TRBD1. Germline CDR1 and CDR2: KGHDR and SFDVKD. Trimming cost V 6 bases and J 3 bases; bases outside gene matches: 2. The CDR3 has 14 amino acids. The CDR3 DNA follows: TGTGCCACCAGTCAGGACAGGGACACCGGGGAGCTGTTTTTT. It is translated as CATSQDRDTGELFF.